The sequence of this TCR beta chain was determined in a study of T cell responses to AZD1222 COVID-19 vaccine. Findings and caveats of the study: The peak T cell response came first, and repertoires were sampled only after it.

The CDR3 runs to 13 residues. Trimming cost V 5 bases and J 5 bases, with 12 bases left between them. This table comes from immunoSEQ multiplex PCR, and its TCRdb copy is limited to in-frame clones, with some not included. This sample carries approximately 150,000 clones, more than 90% of them seen once, and the ten largest clones take about 1.5%. As regards this clone: Antigen: not known.

This specimen consisted of peripheral blood, obtained on day 0 of AZD1222 vaccination. The receptor was isolated from an adult in good health. The rearrangement joins TRBV12-3 or TRBV12-4 to TRBJ1-1; D perhaps matches TRBD1 (5 bases). For the CDR3, the DNA is TGTGCCAGCAGTGGGATGGGGGTGACTGAAGCTTTCTTT. Residues: CASSGMGVTEAFF.